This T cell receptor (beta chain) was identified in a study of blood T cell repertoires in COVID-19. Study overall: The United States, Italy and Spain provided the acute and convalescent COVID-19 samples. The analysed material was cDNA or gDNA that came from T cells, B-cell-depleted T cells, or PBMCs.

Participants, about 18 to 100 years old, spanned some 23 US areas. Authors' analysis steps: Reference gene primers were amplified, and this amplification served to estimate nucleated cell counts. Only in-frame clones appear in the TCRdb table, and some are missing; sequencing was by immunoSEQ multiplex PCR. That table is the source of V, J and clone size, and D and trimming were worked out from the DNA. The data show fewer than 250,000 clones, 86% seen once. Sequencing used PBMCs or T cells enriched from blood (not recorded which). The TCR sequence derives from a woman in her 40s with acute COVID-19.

Here the CDR3 reads CACHTKGLDYGYTF. CDR3 in DNA: TGTGCCTGTCATACGAAGGGGCTAGACTATGGCTACACCTTC. The genes are TRBV30 and TRBJ1-2, with D perhaps TRBD1 (5 bases). Trimming pared 6 bases from V and 3 bases from J, leaving 17 bases between. Germline V lookup: CDR1 GTSNPN, CDR2 SVGIG (reference sequence). CDR3 length: 14 amino acids.